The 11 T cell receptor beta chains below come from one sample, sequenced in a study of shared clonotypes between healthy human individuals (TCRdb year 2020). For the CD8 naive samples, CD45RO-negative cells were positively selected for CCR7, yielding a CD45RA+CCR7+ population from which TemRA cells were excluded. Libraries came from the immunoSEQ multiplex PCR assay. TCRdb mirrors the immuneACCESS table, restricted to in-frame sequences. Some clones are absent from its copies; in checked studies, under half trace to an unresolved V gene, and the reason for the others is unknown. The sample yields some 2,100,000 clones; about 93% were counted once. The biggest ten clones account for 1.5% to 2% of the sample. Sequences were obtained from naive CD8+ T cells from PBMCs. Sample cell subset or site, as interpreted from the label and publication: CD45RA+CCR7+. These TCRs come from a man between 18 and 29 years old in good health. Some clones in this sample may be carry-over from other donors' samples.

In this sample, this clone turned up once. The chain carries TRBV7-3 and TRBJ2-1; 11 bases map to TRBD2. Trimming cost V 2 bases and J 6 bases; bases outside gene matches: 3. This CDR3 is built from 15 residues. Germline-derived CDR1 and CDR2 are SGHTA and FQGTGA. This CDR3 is CASSLSSGRINEQFF. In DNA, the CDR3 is TGTGCCAGCAGCTTATCTAGCGGGAGGATCAATGAGCAGTTCTTC.

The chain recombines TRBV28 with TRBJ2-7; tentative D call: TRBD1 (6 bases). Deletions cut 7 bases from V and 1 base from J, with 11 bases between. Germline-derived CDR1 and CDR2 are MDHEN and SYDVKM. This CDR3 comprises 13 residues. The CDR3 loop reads CASTSQGSYEQYF. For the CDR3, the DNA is TGTGCCAGCACCTCCCAGGGGTCCTACGAGCAGTACTTC.

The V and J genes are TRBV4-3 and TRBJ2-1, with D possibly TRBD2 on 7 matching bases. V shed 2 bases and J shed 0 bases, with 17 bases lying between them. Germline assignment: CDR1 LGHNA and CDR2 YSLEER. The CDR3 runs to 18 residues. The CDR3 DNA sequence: TGCGCCAGCAGCCAAAGTTTAAGGGGGGGTAGCTCCTACAATGAGCAGTTCTTC. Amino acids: CASSQSLRGGSSYNEQFF.

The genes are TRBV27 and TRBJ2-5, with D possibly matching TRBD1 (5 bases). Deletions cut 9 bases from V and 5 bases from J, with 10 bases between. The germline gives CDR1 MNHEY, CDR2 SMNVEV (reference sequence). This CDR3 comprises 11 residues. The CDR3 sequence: CASQKGETQYF. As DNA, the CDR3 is TGTGCCAGTCAGAAGGGGGAGACCCAGTACTTC.

The CDR3 loop reads CASSLVYGTSGPNTGELFF. CDR3 DNA: TGTGCCAGCAGCTTAGTATACGGGACTAGCGGACCGAACACCGGGGAGCTGTTTTTT. The rearrangement links TRBV11-2 to TRBJ2-2; 11 nucleotides align to TRBD2. This CDR3 has 19 residues. After removal of 1 base from V and 0 bases from J, the junction contained 7 bases not matched to a gene. Germline loops: CDR1 SGHAT, CDR2 FQNNGV.

Written as DNA, the CDR3 is TGTGCCAGCAGCATCTCGACTAGCGGGATATCCTACAATGAGCAGTTCTTC. Translated, it gives CASSISTSGISYNEQFF. The chain recombines TRBV11-3 with TRBJ2-1, with 11 bases matching TRBD2. The CDR3 has 17 residues. V was clipped by 5 bases and J by 1 base; unmatched bases: 7. Germline CDR1 SGHNT, CDR2 YENEEA. The full variable domain, with the rest looked up from reference TRBV11-3 and TRBJ2-1, is EAGVVQSPRYKIIEKKQPVAFWCNPISGHNTLYWYLQNLGQGPELLIRYENEEAVDDSQLPKDRFSAERLKGVDSTLKIQPAELGDSAVYLCASSISTSGISYNEQFFGPGTRLTVL.

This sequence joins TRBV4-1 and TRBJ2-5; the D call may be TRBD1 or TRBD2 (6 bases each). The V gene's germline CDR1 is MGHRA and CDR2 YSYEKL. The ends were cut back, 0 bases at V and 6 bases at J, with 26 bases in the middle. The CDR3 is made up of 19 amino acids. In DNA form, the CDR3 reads TGCGCCAGCAGCCAAGAAGGGGGAACCGGGAGTCTCGTCGGAAAGACCCAGTACTTC. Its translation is CASSQEGGTGSLVGKTQYF.

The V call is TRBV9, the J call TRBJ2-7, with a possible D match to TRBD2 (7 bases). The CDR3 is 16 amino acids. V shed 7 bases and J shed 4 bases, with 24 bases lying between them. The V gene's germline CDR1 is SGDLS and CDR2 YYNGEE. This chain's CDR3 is CASSIGGTTVLYEQYF. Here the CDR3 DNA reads TGTGCCAGCTCCATAGGGGGGACTACGGTACTTTACGAGCAGTACTTC.

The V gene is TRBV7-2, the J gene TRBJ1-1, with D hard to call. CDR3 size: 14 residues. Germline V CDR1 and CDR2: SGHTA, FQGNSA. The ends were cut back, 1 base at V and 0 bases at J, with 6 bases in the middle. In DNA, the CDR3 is TGTGCCAGCAGCTTAGGACGCTTGAACACTGAAGCTTTCTTT. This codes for CASSLGRLNTEAFF.

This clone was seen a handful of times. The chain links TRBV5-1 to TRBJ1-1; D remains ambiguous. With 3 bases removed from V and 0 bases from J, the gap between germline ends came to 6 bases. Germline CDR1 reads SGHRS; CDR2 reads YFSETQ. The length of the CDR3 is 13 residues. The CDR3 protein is CASSWPVNTEAFF. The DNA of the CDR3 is TGCGCCAGCAGCTGGCCAGTGAACACTGAAGCTTTCTTT.

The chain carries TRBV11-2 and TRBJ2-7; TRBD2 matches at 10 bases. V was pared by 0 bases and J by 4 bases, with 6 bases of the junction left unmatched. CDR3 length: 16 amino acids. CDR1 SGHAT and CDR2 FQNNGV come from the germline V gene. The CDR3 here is CASSLDTTSGKYEQYF. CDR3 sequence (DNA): TGTGCCAGCAGCTTAGATACTACTAGCGGGAAGTACGAGCAGTACTTC.